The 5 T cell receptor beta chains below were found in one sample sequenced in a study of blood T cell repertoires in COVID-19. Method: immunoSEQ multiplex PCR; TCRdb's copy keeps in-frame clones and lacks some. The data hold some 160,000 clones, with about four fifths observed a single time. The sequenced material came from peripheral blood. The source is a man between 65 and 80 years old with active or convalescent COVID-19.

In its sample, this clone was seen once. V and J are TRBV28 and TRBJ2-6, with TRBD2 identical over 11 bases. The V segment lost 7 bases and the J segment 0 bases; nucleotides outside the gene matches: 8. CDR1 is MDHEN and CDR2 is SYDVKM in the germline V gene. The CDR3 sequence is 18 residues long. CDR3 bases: TGTGCCAGCACCCCTCTAGCGGGAGGATCCTCTGGGGCCAACGTCCTGACTTTC. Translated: CASTPLAGGSSGANVLTF. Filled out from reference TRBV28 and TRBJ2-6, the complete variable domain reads DVKVTQSSRYLVKRTGEKVFLECVQDMDHENMFWYRQDPGLGLRLIYFSYDVKMKEKGDIPEGYSVSREKKERFSLILESASTNQTSMYLCASTPLAGGSSGANVLTFGAGSRLTVL.

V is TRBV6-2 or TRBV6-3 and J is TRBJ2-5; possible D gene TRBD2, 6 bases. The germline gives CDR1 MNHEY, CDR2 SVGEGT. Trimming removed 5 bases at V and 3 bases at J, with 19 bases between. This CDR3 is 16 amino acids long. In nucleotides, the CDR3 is TGTGCCAGCAGTGCATACTCTGCGACTAGGGAAGAGACCCAGTACTTC. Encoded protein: CASSAYSATREETQYF.

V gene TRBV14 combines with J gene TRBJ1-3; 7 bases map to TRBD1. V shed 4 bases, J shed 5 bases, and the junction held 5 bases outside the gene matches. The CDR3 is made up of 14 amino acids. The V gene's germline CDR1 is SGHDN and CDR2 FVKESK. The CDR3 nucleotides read TGTGCCAGCAGCCTCCAGGGGGTTCGAAACACCATATATTTT. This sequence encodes CASSLQGVRNTIYF.

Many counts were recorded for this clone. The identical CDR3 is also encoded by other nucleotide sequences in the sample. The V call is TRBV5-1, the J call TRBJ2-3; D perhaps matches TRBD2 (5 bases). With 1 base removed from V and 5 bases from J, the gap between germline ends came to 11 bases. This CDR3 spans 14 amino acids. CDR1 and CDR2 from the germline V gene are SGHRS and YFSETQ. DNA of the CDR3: TGCGCCAGCAGCTTGAGTCAGGCGGGAGATACGCAGTATTTT. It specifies CASSLSQAGDTQYF.

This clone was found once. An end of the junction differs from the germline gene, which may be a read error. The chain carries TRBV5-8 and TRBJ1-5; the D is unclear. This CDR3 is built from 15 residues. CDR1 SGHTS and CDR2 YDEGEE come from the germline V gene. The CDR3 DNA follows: TGTGCCAGCAGCTTGGTGGGTACGAGCAATCAGGCCCAGCATTTT. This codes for CASSLVGTSNQAQHF.